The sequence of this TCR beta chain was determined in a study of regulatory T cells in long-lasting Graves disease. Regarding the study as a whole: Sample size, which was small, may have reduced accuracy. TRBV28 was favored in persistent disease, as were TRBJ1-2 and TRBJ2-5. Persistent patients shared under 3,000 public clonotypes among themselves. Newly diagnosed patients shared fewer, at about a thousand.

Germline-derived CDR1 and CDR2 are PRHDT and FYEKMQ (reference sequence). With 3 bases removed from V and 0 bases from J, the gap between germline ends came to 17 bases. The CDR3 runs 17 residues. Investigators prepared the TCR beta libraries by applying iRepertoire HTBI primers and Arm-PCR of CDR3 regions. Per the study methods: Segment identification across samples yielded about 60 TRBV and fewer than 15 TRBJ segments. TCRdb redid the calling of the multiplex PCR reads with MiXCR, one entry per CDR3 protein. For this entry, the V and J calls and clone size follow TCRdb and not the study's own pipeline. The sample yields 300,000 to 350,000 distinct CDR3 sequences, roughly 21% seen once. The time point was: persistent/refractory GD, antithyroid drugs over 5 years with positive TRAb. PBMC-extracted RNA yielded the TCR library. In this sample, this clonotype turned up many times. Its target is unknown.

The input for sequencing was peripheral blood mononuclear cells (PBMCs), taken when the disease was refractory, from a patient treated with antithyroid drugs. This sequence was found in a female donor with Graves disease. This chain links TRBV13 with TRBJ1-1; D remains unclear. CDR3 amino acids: CASSLSQLFSMNTEAFF. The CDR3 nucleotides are TGTGCCAGCAGCTTGTCCCAACTATTTTCCATGAACACTGAAGCTTTCTTT.